Below are 20 T cell receptor beta chains sequenced from a single sample in a study of blood T cell repertoires in COVID-19 (dated by TCRdb to 2020 to 2022). The library was built by means of the immunoSEQ multiplex PCR assay. Drawn from immuneACCESS, this table holds only the in-frame rearrangements with V and J called that TCRdb kept. Clones are partly lost; checked studies trace under half to an unresolved V gene and leave the rest unexplained. The sample includes roughly 200,000 clones, with about 84% observed a single time. The ten largest clonotypes hold roughly 7% of the sample. Sequenced material: peripheral blood. The receptors were sampled from a woman older than 75 with COVID-19, enrolled during active disease.

This chain connects TRBV9 to TRBJ1-4; 8 bases map to TRBD1. The V gene's germline CDR1 is SGDLS and CDR2 YYNGEE. The CDR3 consists of 15 residues. Unmatched junction bases numbered 2, after V lost 0 bases and J lost 4 bases. The CDR3 nucleotides read TGTGCCAGCAGCGTAGGACAGGGGAATAATGAAAAACTGTTTTTT. This codes for CASSVGQGNNEKLFF.

Comment on this clone: An end of the junction does not agree with germline; a read error may underlie this. The chain couples TRBV18 to TRBJ2-7, with TRBD2 matching 8 bases. The length of the CDR3 is 12 residues. Germline values: CDR1 KGHSH, CDR2 LQKENI. This CDR3 reads CASSPPTGGQVF. As DNA, the CDR3 is TGTGCCAGCTCACCACCGACGGGGGGGCAGGTCTTC.

The chain recombines TRBV3-1 (or the pseudogene TRBV3-2) with TRBJ1-3, with no clear D. Germline V lookup: CDR1 LGHDT, CDR2 YNNKEL (reference sequence). The CDR3 contains 12 residues. Trimming left V 11 bases short and J 4 bases short, with 12 bases between. CDR3 bases: TGTGCCTGCTCTCAGTCCGGAAACACCATATATTTT. It encodes CACSQSGNTIYF.

V gene TRBV6-5 combines with J gene TRBJ1-1, with a weak D call TRBD1 (5 bases). Trimming shortened V by 7 bases and J by 3 bases, and 15 bases separated the two germline ends. CDR3 length: 14 amino acids. From germline, CDR1 is MNHEY and CDR2 SVGAGI. The CDR3 is CASIFIPGDTEAFF. DNA of the CDR3: TGTGCCAGCATATTCATCCCGGGGGACACTGAAGCTTTCTTT.

The chain joins TRBV4-1 to TRBJ2-7, with TRBD1 identical over 10 bases. CDR1 MGHRA and CDR2 YSYEKL come from the germline V gene. The CDR3 covers 16 residues. J was trimmed by 2 bases and V by 3 bases; bases with no gene match: 7. CDR3 sequence reads: CASSHPGQGGPYEQYF. In nucleotides, the CDR3 is TGCGCCAGCAGCCACCCTGGACAGGGGGGTCCCTACGAGCAGTACTTC.

V gene TRBV28 combines with J gene TRBJ1-1, with a possible D match to TRBD1 (6 bases). The CDR3 covers 13 residues. Germline loops: CDR1 MDHEN, CDR2 SYDVKM. Trimming left V 7 bases short and J 1 base short, with 10 bases between. In DNA, the CDR3 is TGTGCCAGCAAGGACAGAGAGAACACTGAAGCTTTCTTT. As protein: CASKDRENTEAFF.

V usage is TRBV20-1 and J usage is TRBJ2-5, with a tentative D call TRBD1 (6 bases). The germline V gene has CDR1 DFQATT and CDR2 SNEGSKA (reference sequence). This CDR3 has 11 residues. CDR3: CSPQGQETQYF. The CDR3 DNA reads TGCAGCCCGCAGGGGCAAGAGACCCAGTACTTC.

The CDR3 coding sequence is TGTGCCAGCAGCCCAGCGACAGGGCTCTCACCCCTCCACTTT. This sequence encodes CASSPATGLSPLHF. The chain is built from TRBV3-1 (or the pseudogene TRBV3-2) and TRBJ1-6; TRBD1 aligns across 7 bases. The CDR3 spans 14 residues. Germline values: CDR1 LGHDT, CDR2 YNNKEL (reference sequence). V trimming: 4 bases; J trimming: 10 bases; junction bases outside the gene matches: 7.

The chain uses TRBV5-1 and TRBJ1-4; the D is unclear. CDR3 length: 13 amino acids. Germline V lookup: CDR1 SGHRS, CDR2 YFSETQ. V was shortened by 2 bases and J by 7 bases, with 9 bases between the two germline ends. The chain's CDR3 is CASSFGSAEKLFF. CDR3 in DNA: TGCGCCAGCAGCTTCGGCAGCGCTGAAAAACTGTTTTTT.

The rearrangement joins TRBV10-3 to TRBJ1-2; D not resolved. V shed 0 bases and J shed 4 bases, with 9 bases lying between them. The CDR3 extends over 14 amino acids. The V gene's germline CDR1 is ENHRY and CDR2 SYGVKD. CDR3 bases: TGTGCCATCAGTGAGTCAGAGTACAGCTATGGCTACACCTTC. Translating it yields CAISESEYSYGYTF.

The V call is TRBV27, the J call TRBJ2-1, with 8 bases that match TRBD2. CDR1 is MNHEY, CDR2 SMNVEV, per germline (reference sequence). CDR3 length: 14 amino acids. The trim removed 6 bases at V and 3 bases at J, leaving 4 bases unmatched. The CDR3: CASRGAGGYNEQFF. CDR3 in DNA: TGTGCCAGCAGAGGGGCGGGAGGCTACAATGAGCAGTTCTTC.

J is TRBJ2-6 and V is TRBV5-1; TRBD1 aligns across 10 bases. The germline V gene has CDR1 SGHRS and CDR2 YFSETQ. The CDR3 loop spans 18 amino acids. Trimming cost V 4 bases and J 0 bases; bases outside gene matches: 7. The CDR3 region is CASSPGQGIVSGANVLTF. The CDR3 nucleotides read TGCGCCAGCAGCCCGGGACAGGGGATCGTCTCTGGGGCCAACGTCCTGACTTTC.

This clone was seen only once. The V gene is TRBV3-1 (or the pseudogene TRBV3-2), the J gene TRBJ2-3; 15 positions match TRBD2. This CDR3 is built from 15 residues. The junction had 6 bases not matched to a gene; V was cut back by 10 bases and J by 4 bases. Germline V gene lookup returns CDR1 LGHDT and CDR2 YNNKEL (reference sequence). In DNA, the CDR3 is TGTGCCACCCGGACTAGCGGGGGGGCCCCAGATACGCAGTATTTT. Translating it yields CATRTSGGAPDTQYF.

This sequence joins TRBV9 and TRBJ1-1; 7 nucleotides align to TRBD1. The CDR3 sequence is 15 residues long. With V trimmed by 3 bases and J by 5 bases, 10 bases remained unmatched. Germline-derived CDR1 and CDR2 are SGDLS and YYNGEE. CDR3 nucleotides: TGTGCCAGCAGCGCCGGACAGGCCGTATCAACTGAAGCTTTCTTT. It codes for CASSAGQAVSTEAFF. The full variable domain, completed using reference TRBV9 and TRBJ1-1, is DSGVTQTPKHLITATGQRVTLRCSPRSGDLSVYWYQQSLDQGLQFLIQYYNGEERAKGNILERFSAQQFPDLHSELNLSSLELGDSALYFCASSAGQAVSTEAFFGQGTRLTVV.

V is TRBV5-4 and J is TRBJ2-3; 13 positions agree with TRBD2. Germline CDR1 is SGHNT and CDR2 is YYREEE (reference sequence). CDR3 length: 18 residues. With 3 bases clipped from V and 1 base from J, the junction kept 8 bases outside the gene matches. In nucleotides, the CDR3 is TGTGCCAGCAGCTATACTAGCGGGGGGGCGCGGGGCACAGATACGCAGTATTTT. Protein product: CASSYTSGGARGTDTQYF. The entire variable domain, with the rest obtained from reference TRBV5-4 and TRBJ2-3, is as follows: ETGVTQSPTHLIKTRGQQVTLRCSSQSGHNTVSWYQQALGQGPQFIFQYYREEENGRGNFPPRFSGLQFPNYSSELNVNALELDDSALYLCASSYTSGGARGTDTQYFGPGTRLTVL.

V gene TRBV7-3 combines with J gene TRBJ1-2; TRBD1 agrees at 7 bases. The CDR3 consists of 14 residues. V lost 1 base and J lost 8; bases outside the gene matches: 7. Germline V gene sequence: CDR1 SGHTA, CDR2 FQGTGA. CDR3 bases: TGTGCCAGCAGCTTAAGTGAGGGGGCTGACGGCTACACCTTC. It translates to CASSLSEGADGYTF.

This chain links TRBV5-5 with TRBJ1-1, with TRBD1 identical over 8 bases. Germline trimming cut 3 bases from V and 0 bases from J; bases unmatched to any gene: 4. Germline loops: CDR1 SGHKS, CDR2 YYEKEE (reference sequence). The CDR3 contains 15 residues. CDR3 sequence reads: CASSWGQAMNTEAFF. Written as DNA, the CDR3 is TGTGCCAGCAGCTGGGGACAGGCCATGAACACTGAAGCTTTCTTT. The full variable domain, in which reference TRBV5-5 and TRBJ1-1 provide the parts outside the CDR3, is DAGVTQSPTHLIKTRGQQVTLRCSPISGHKSVSWYQQVLGQGPQFIFQYYEKEERGRGNFPDRFSARQFPNYSSELNVNALLLGDSALYLCASSWGQAMNTEAFFGQGTRLTVV.

The gene calls are TRBV10-3 and TRBJ1-4, with 7 positions matching TRBD1. V shed 6 bases, J shed 8 bases, and the junction held 9 bases outside the gene matches. Germline V gene data show CDR1 as ENHRY and CDR2 as SYGVKD. The length of the CDR3 is 14 residues. CDR3 bases: TGTGCCATCAGGGGGGCCCAGGGGGGAGAAAAACTGTTTTTT. This sequence encodes CAIRGAQGGEKLFF.

This clone was found a few times. The chain links TRBV5-8 to TRBJ1-5; D remains unclear. The V gene's germline CDR1 is SGHTS and CDR2 YDEGEE. Trimming removed 3 bases at V and 0 bases at J, with 10 bases between. The CDR3 is 15 amino acids. The DNA of the CDR3 is TGTGCCAGCAGCTCCCGCGGTTATAGCAATCAGCCCCAGCATTTT. Amino acids: CASSSRGYSNQPQHF.

This chain joins TRBV7-3 and TRBJ2-1; 10 nucleotides line up with TRBD2. V shed 4 bases, J shed 7 bases, and the junction held 7 bases outside the gene matches. Per the germline V gene, CDR1 is SGHTA and CDR2 is FQGTGA. The CDR3 totals 15 residues. The CDR3 DNA sequence: TGTGCCAGCAGCTCCTTAGCGGGGGGCCTGAATGAGCAGTTCTTC. This encodes CASSSLAGGLNEQFF.